The clone carrying this T cell receptor (beta chain) was observed a few times. Its antigen remains unknown. Every sorted population was more than 95% pure. As every portion of the isolated RNA was reverse transcribed, the sequencing read expressed TCRB transcripts. Some clones are missing from TCRdb's copy, which holds only in-frame ones; the method was immunoSEQ multiplex PCR. This sample has roughly 700,000 clones, with around 15% found just once. From germline, CDR1 is MGHRA and CDR2 YSYEKL. Trimming cost V 4 bases and J 5 bases; bases outside gene matches: 8. This CDR3 contains 16 residues. This record belongs to a study of beta chain features in type 1 diabetes. Whole-study context: Examined across all samples were around 110 million sorted cells.

Study results and caveats: Type 1 diabetes patients had moderately but significantly shorter TCRB CDR3s in all four CD4+ subsets. PCR, the amplification step, might favor shorter templates, equally in patients and controls.

The sequenced sample was naive CD4+ T cells from blood. The TCR sequence derives from a man between 18 and 29 years old with type 1 diabetes. This chain links TRBV4-1 with TRBJ2-5; 12 nucleotides line up with TRBD2. The CDR3: CASSRASGGAGETQYF. The CDR3 nucleotides are TGCGCCAGCAGCCGGGCTAGCGGGGGGGCCGGGGAGACCCAGTACTTC.